The 18 T cell receptor beta chains in this list originate from one sample, sequenced in a study of CD8+ T cells in alopecia areata. In each case, RNA was isolated and then reverse transcribed into cDNA as the sequencing template. The assay was immunoSEQ multiplex PCR, and TCRdb's table has in-frame clones only and misses some. Counted here are 150,000 or so clones, 45% to 60% occurring once; the ten biggest clones make up around 5%. The sequencing sample was made of CD4+ T cells sorted from blood. The receptors here all came from a human donor in good health.

V is TRBV7-8 and J is TRBJ2-7; TRBD1 is a possible D gene (5 bases). The CDR3 consists of 15 residues. The V gene lost 1 base and the J gene lost 1 base, with 11 bases spanning the gap. The germline V gene encodes CDR1 SGHVS and CDR2 FQNEAQ. The CDR3 bases are TGTGCCAGCAGCTTAGGCGACAGAAATTCCTACGAGCAGTACTTC. Its protein is CASSLGDRNSYEQYF.

The chain has TRBV25-1 and TRBJ2-1; unclear D gene. The CDR3 has 13 residues. CDR1 MGHDK and CDR2 SYGVNS come from the germline V gene. V was cut by 3 bases and J by 9 bases, with 12 bases left in between. The CDR3 DNA is TGTGCCAGCAGTGAGCCCCTCCCCGCTGAGCAGTTCTTC. This sequence encodes CASSEPLPAEQFF. The full variable domain, completed using reference TRBV25-1 and TRBJ2-1, is EADIYQTPRYLVIGTGKKITLECSQTMGHDKMYWYQQDPGMELHLIHYSYGVNSTEKGDLSSESTVSRIRTEHFPLTLESARPSHTSQYLCASSEPLPAEQFFGPGTRLTVL.

CDR3 protein: CASSPSPDNEQFF. In nucleotides, the CDR3 is TGTGCCAGCAGCCCCTCTCCCGACAATGAGCAGTTCTTC. The J gene is TRBJ2-1, the V gene TRBV7-9, with D unclear. The CDR3 extends over 13 amino acids. The V gene lost 5 bases and the J gene lost 5 bases, with 10 bases spanning the gap. CDR1 is SEHNR and CDR2 is FQNEAQ in the germline V gene (reference sequence).

Notes on this clone: It is unclear where the CDR3 begins or ends on the DNA, so no DNA is shown, and the CDR3 is as TCRdb lists it. This chain uses TRBV2 with TRBJ1-1; the table's TRBD1 call for D was not verified on the DNA. Looked up from germline, CDR1 is SNHLY and CDR2 is FYNNEI. The CDR3 has 14 residues if both end residues are counted. This chain's CDR3 is CASSILGANTEAFF.

CDR3 DNA: TGTGCCAGTAGTATAGATCCCTTCGGGACTAGCGGGAGCCACGGCACGCAGTATTTT. Amino acids: CASSIDPFGTSGSHGTQYF. The J gene is TRBJ2-3, the V gene TRBV19, with 14 bases that match TRBD2. The junction had 14 bases not matched to a gene; V was cut back by 0 bases and J by 9 bases. The CDR3 is 19 residues long. Germline-derived CDR1 and CDR2 are LNHDA and SQIVND (reference sequence).

The chain combines TRBV7-9 with TRBJ2-3, with 11 bases lining up with TRBD2. The CDR3 spans 15 residues. Germline CDR1 reads SEHNR; CDR2 reads FQNEAQ (reference sequence). The V segment lost 2 bases and the J segment 9 bases; nucleotides outside the gene matches: 7. The CDR3 DNA follows: TGTGCCAGCAGCTTACTAGCGGGAGGCCGAGGGACGCAGTATTTT. Translation gives CASSLLAGGRGTQYF. Full variable domain (rest looked up from reference TRBV7-9 and TRBJ2-3): DTGVSQNPRHKITKRGQNVTFRCDPISEHNRLYWYRQTLGQGPEFLTYFQNEAQLEKSRLLSDRFSAERPKGSFSTLEIQRTEQGDSAMYLCASSLLAGGRGTQYFGPGTRLTVL.

J is TRBJ2-4 and V is TRBV20-1, with D hard to call. The V gene's germline CDR1 is DFQATT and CDR2 SNEGSKA (reference sequence). There are 10 residues in the CDR3. The V gene lost 3 bases and the J gene lost 8 bases, with 5 bases spanning the gap. CDR3 nucleotides: TGCAGTGCTAGTCAGGACATTCAGTACTTC. Amino acid sequence: CSASQDIQYF.

The chain carries TRBV5-1 and TRBJ2-5; D may be TRBD1 (5 bases). V was cut by 2 bases and J by 1 base, with 12 bases left in between. The germline V gene encodes CDR1 SGHRS and CDR2 YFSETQ. This CDR3 region has 15 residues. As DNA, the CDR3 is TGCGCCAGCAGCTTAATCGGACATATCCAAGAGACCCAGTACTTC. Translated: CASSLIGHIQETQYF.

This clone was observed a few times. The chain employs TRBV5-6 and TRBJ2-7; D remains ambiguous. This CDR3 contains 13 residues. Germline CDR1 is SGHDT and CDR2 is YYEEEE. Trimming cost V 0 bases and J 4 bases, with 8 bases left between them. DNA for the CDR3: TGTGCCAGCAGCTTGGGATTGGGTTACGAGCAGTACTTC. Its translation: CASSLGLGYEQYF.

The rearrangement uses TRBV29-1 and TRBJ2-2; TRBD2 agrees at 10 bases. Germline CDR1 SQVTM, CDR2 ANQGSEA. The CDR3 runs to 14 residues. Trimming at V came to 4 bases and at J to 1 base, leaving 0 bases not matched to a gene. The chain's CDR3 is CSVGTSGNTGELFF. The DNA for the CDR3 is TGCAGCGTTGGGACTAGCGGGAACACCGGGGAGCTGTTTTTT.

This rearrangement joins TRBV4-1 to TRBJ2-6; 8 bases are a match to TRBD1. With 6 bases clipped from V and 0 bases from J, the junction kept 13 bases outside the gene matches. Per germline, CDR1 MGHRA and CDR2 YSYEKL. The CDR3 has 19 amino acids. For the CDR3, the DNA is TGCGCCAGCAGTCACACCTGGGGGACAGGTGACTCTGGGGCCAACGTCCTGACTTTC. As protein: CASSHTWGTGDSGANVLTF.

This clone was seen a few times. This chain uses TRBV6-6 with TRBJ1-1; no reliable D call. CDR3 length: 11 residues. The germline V gene encodes CDR1 MNHNY and CDR2 SVGAGI (reference sequence). Trimming left V 5 bases short and J 2 bases short, with 3 bases between. The DNA of the CDR3 is TGTGCCAGCAGTCATAACACTGAAGCTTTCTTT. This translates into CASSHNTEAFF.

V is TRBV4-1 and J is TRBJ2-3, with D perhaps TRBD2 (6 bases). Trimming took 3 bases from V and 2 from J, leaving 24 bases between them. The CDR3 extends over 19 amino acids. Germline loops: CDR1 MGHRA, CDR2 YSYEKL. CDR3 in amino acids: CASSQPSMISAGNTDTQYF. DNA for the CDR3: TGCGCCAGCAGCCAGCCGTCAATGATATCAGCGGGCAACACAGATACGCAGTATTTT.

This clone came up a few times. The CDR3 protein is CASSKGDQERELFF. The CDR3 DNA follows: TGTGCCAGCAGCAAGGGCGACCAGGAGCGGGAGCTGTTTTTT. This chain links TRBV5-6 with TRBJ2-2; D not resolved. Germline V gene sequence: CDR1 SGHDT, CDR2 YYEEEE. The CDR3 extends over 14 amino acids. Trimming shortened V by 4 bases and J by 9 bases, and 16 bases separated the two germline ends.

In its sample, this clone was seen a few times. The V and J genes are TRBV25-1 and TRBJ2-5; no firm D call. This CDR3 has 16 amino acids. Trimming left V 6 bases short and J 5 bases short, with 22 bases between. The V gene's germline CDR1 is MGHDK and CDR2 SYGVNS. The CDR3 here is CASSPARRVVGETQYF. The CDR3 nucleotides read TGTGCCAGCAGCCCTGCCCGACGCGTGGTAGGGGAGACCCAGTACTTC.

The J gene is TRBJ2-7, the V gene TRBV5-1; D is perhaps TRBD1 or TRBD2 (5 bases each). The CDR3 runs 12 residues. The germline V and J ends were trimmed by 2 bases and 4 bases, with 7 bases remaining between them. CDR1 SGHRS and CDR2 YFSETQ come from the germline V gene. The CDR3 region is CASSFGTYEQYF. Here the CDR3 DNA reads TGCGCCAGCAGCTTCGGGACGTACGAGCAGTACTTC.

Remarks on this clone: Distinct nucleotide sequences in the sample also encode this CDR3. This chain joins TRBV29-1 and TRBJ2-5, with TRBD1 matching over 8 bases. The V and J ends lost 3 bases and 5 bases, in that order; junction bases with no gene match: 2. Germline V gene data show CDR1 as SQVTM and CDR2 as ANQGSEA. The CDR3 contains 12 residues. CDR3 amino acids: CSVERTGETQYF. The CDR3, as DNA: TGCAGCGTTGAGAGGACAGGGGAGACCCAGTACTTC.

The chain joins TRBV19 to TRBJ2-1, with 10 bases fitting TRBD2. Losses at the gene ends were 6 bases for V and 4 bases for J; bases not matched to a gene: 3. The germline V gene has CDR1 LNHDA and CDR2 SQIVND (reference sequence). This CDR3 has 14 residues. For the CDR3, the DNA is TGTGCCAGTAGAAGGACTAGCGGTTACAATGAGCAGTTCTTC. Translating gives CASRRTSGYNEQFF.